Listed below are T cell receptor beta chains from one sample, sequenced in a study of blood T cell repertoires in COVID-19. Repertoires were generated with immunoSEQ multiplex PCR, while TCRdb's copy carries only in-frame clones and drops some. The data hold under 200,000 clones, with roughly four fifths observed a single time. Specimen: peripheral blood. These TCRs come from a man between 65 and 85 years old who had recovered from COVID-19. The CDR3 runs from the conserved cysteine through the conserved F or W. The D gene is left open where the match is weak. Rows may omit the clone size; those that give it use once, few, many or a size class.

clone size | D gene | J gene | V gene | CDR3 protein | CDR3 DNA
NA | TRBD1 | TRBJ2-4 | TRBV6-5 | CASSTSGTGKNIQYF | TGTGCCAGCAGTACTTCAGGGACAGGGAAAAACATTCAGTACTTC
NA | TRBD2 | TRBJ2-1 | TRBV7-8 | CASSSTSGTYNEQFF | TGTGCCAGCAGCTCGACTAGCGGGACTTACAATGAGCAGTTCTTC
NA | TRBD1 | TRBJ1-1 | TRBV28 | CASSLVGDRGPKGTEAFF | TGTGCCAGCAGTTTAGTGGGGGACAGGGGGCCGAAGGGAACTGAAGCTTTCTTT
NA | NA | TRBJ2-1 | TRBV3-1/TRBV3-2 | CASSQDLGHHNEQFF | TGTGCCAGCAGCCAAGATCTAGGACACCACAATGAGCAGTTCTTC
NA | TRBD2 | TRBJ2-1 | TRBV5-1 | CASSFDSGGYNEQFF | TGCGCCAGCAGCTTCGACAGCGGGGGTTACAATGAGCAGTTCTTC
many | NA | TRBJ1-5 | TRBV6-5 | CASSSLGTPSNQPQHF | TGTGCCAGCAGTTCCCTCGGGACACCTAGCAATCAGCCCCAGCATTTT
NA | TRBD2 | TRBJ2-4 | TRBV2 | CASIAGGLAKNIQYF | TGTGCCAGCATAGCGGGCGGACTAGCCAAAAACATTCAGTACTTC
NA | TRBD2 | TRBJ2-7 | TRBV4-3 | CASSPGLAPTYEQYF | TGCGCCAGCAGCCCCGGACTAGCGCCGACCTACGAGCAGTACTTC
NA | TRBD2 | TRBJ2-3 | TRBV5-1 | CASSFQGRAGTDTQYF | TGCGCCAGCAGCTTTCAGGGAAGAGCGGGAACAGATACGCAGTATTTT
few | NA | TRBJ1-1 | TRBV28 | CASSPLFQGNTEAFF | TGTGCCAGCAGCCCACTATTCCAAGGGAACACTGAAGCTTTCTTT